The clone carrying this TCR beta chain came up a few times. A second roughly 7 to 11 cycle PCR used barcoded and J-beta primers. Every cDNA was tagged by a template-switch adaptor with 12 random nucleotides. No fewer than 2.5 million CDR3-containing paired-end reads came from each sample. TCRdb itself ran the 5' RACE reads through MiXCR, one entry per CDR3 protein. The table shows some 900,000 distinct CDR3 sequences, with roughly 50% occurring only once. The CDR3 runs to 13 residues. Trimming took off 6 bases at V and 7 bases at J, with 15 bases between the two ends. Germline loops: CDR1 SQVTM, CDR2 ANQGSEA. The entry originates in a study of blood T cells in healthy people across ages.

Sequencing was performed on blood. This clonotype was sampled from a young man in good health. The J gene is TRBJ1-4, the V gene TRBV29-1; D is perhaps TRBD1 (6 bases). For the CDR3, the DNA is TGCAGCGTGCAACAGGGTTACGTTGAAAAACTGTTTTTT. This sequence encodes CSVQQGYVEKLFF. The complete variable domain, with remaining parts taken from reference TRBV29-1 and TRBJ1-4, reads SAVISQKPSRDICQRGTSLTIQCQVDSQVTMMFWYRQQPGQSLTLIATANQGSEATYESGFVIDKFPISRPNLTFSTLTVSNMSPEDSSIYLCSVQQGYVEKLFFGSGTQLSVL.